Below, one TCR beta chain is given with its context. Its antigen is still unknown. V was clipped by 3 bases and J by 7 bases, with 13 bases between them. The V gene's germline CDR1 is DFQATT and CDR2 SNEGSKA (reference sequence). There are 12 residues in the CDR3. TCRdb reanalysed the RT-PCR reads using MiXCR and keeps one entry per CDR3 protein. The data show approximately 500,000 distinct CDR3 sequences, 10% to 15% seen once. These data come from a study of response to subunit inactivated influenza vaccine. General study findings and limits: It was suggested by the authors that few new T cells are recruited by each seasonal influenza vaccination.

J is TRBJ2-7 and V is TRBV20-1; no clear D. The sequence was obtained from a man in his fifties who received an inactivated influenza vaccine. The material sequenced was PBMCs from blood, taken 40 to 50 days after vaccination. In nucleotides, the CDR3 is TGCAGTGCTAGTGGCACCTCTGGAGAGCAGTACTTC. Translating it yields CSASGTSGEQYF.